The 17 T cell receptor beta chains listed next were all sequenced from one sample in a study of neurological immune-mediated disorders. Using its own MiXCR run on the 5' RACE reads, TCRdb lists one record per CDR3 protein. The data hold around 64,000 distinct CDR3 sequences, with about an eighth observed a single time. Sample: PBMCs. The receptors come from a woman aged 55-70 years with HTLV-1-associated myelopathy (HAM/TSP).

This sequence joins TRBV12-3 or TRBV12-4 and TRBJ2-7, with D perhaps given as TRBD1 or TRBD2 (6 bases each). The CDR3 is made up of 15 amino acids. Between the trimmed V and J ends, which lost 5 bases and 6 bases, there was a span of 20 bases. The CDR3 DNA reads TGTGCCAGCAGTCCTTTTGGGGGCGGAGGGGGCGAGCAGTACTTC. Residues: CASSPFGGGGGEQYF.

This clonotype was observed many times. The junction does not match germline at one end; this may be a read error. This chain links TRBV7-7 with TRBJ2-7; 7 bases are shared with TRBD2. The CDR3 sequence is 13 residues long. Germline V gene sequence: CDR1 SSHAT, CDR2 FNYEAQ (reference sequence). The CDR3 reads CASSLGLGGEQYF. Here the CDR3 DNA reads TGTGCTAGCAGCCTCGGACTAGGCGGCGAGCAGTACTTC.

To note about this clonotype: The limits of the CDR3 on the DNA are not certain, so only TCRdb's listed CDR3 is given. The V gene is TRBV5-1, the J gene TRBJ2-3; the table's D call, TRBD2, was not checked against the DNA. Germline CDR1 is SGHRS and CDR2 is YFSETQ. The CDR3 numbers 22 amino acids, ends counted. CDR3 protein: CASVGTSEYNEQFFGPGDTQYF.

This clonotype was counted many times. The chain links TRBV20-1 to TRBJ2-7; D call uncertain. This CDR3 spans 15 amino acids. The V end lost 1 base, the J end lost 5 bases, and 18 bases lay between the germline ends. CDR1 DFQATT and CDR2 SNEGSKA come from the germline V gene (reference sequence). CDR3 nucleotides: TGCAGTGCTAGAGGGGCGCGGCCTGTAAGAGACGAGCAGTACTTC. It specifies CSARGARPVRDEQYF.

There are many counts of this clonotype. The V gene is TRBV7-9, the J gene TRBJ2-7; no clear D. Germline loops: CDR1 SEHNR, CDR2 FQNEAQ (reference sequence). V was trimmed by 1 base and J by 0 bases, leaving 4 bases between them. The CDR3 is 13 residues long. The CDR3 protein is CASSLDVSYEQYF. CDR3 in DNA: TGTGCCAGCAGCTTAGACGTCTCCTACGAGCAGTACTTC. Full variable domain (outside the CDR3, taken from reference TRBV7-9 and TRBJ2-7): DTGVSQNPRHKITKRGQNVTFRCDPISEHNRLYWYRQTLGQGPEFLTYFQNEAQLEKSRLLSDRFSAERPKGSFSTLEIQRTEQGDSAMYLCASSLDVSYEQYFGPGTRLTVT.

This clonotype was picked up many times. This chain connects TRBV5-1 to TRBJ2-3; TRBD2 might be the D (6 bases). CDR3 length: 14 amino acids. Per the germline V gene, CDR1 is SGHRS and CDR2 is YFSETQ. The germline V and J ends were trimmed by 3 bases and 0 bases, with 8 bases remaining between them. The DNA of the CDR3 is TGCGCCAGCAGCTGGAGGGAGAGCACAGATACGCAGTATTTT. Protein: CASSWRESTDTQYF.

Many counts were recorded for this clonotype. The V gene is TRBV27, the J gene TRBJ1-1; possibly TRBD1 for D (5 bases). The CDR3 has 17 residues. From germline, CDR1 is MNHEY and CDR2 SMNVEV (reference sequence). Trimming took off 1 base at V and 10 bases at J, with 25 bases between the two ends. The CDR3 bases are TGTGCCAGCAGTTTATACCCTCCCGGGGGGATCCCGGGGATAGCTTTCTTT. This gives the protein CASSLYPPGGIPGIAFF.

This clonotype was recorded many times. The DNA of the CDR3 is TGCAGTGCTAGCCTTGGACAGGGCACAGATACGCAGTATTTT. Amino acids: CSASLGQGTDTQYF. The chain carries TRBV20-1 and TRBJ2-3; 7 bases align to TRBD1. The CDR3 has 14 residues. In germline, CDR1 is DFQATT, CDR2 SNEGSKA (reference sequence). With V trimmed by 3 bases and J by 1 base, 4 bases remained unmatched.

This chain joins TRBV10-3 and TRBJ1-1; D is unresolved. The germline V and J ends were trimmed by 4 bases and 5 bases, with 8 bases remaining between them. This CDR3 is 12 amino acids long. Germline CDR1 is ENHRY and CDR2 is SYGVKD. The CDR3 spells CAISVAGTEAFF. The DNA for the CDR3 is TGTGCCATCAGTGTCGCGGGGACTGAAGCTTTCTTT.

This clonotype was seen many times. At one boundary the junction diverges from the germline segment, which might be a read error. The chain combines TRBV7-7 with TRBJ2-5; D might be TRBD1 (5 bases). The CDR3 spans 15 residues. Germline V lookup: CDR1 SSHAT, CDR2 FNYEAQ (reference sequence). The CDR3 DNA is TGTGCTAGCAGCCTTCATCAGACAGCACAAGAGACCCAGTACTTC. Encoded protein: CASSLHQTAQETQYF. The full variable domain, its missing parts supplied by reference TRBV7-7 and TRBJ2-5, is GAGVSQSPRYKVTKRGQDVTLRCDPISSHATLYWYQQALGQGPEFLTYFNYEAQPDKSGLPSDRFSAERPEGSISTLTIQRTEQRDSAMYRCASSLHQTAQETQYFGPGTRLLVL.

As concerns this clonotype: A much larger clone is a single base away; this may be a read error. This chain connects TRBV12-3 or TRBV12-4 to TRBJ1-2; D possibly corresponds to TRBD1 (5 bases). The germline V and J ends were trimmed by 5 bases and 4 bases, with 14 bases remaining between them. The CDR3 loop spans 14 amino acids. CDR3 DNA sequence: TGTGCCAGCAGTCAGTCGGACAAGGGCTATGGCTACACCTTC. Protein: CASSQSDKGYGYTF.

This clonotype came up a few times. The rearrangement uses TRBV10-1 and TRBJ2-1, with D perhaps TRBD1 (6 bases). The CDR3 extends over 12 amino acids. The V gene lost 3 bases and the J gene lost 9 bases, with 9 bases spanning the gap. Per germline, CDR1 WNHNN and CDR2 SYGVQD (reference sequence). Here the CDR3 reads CASSETGIEQFF. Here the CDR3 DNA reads TGCGCCAGCAGTGAAACAGGGATTGAGCAGTTCTTC.

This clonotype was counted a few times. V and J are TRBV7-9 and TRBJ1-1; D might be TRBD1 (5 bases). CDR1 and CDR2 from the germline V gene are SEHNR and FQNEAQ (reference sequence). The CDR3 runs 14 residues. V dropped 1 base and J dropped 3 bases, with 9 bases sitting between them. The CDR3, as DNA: TGTGCCAGCAGCTTAGGAACAGGCTACACTGAAGCTTTCTTT. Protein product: CASSLGTGYTEAFF.

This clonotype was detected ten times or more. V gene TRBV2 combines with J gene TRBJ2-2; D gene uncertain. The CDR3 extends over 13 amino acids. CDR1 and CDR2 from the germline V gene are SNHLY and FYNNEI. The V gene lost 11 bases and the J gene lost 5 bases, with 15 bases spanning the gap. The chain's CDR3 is CAARKSRTGELFF. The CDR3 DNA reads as TGTGCCGCGAGAAAGAGTCGGACCGGGGAGCTGTTTTTT.

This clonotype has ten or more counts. As DNA, the CDR3 is TGTGCCAGCAGCCTGGGACTAAACACTGAAGCTTTCTTT. This translates into CASSLGLNTEAFF. This rearrangement joins TRBV21-1 to TRBJ1-1. TRBV21-1 is labeled a pseudogene. This CDR3 spans 13 amino acids.

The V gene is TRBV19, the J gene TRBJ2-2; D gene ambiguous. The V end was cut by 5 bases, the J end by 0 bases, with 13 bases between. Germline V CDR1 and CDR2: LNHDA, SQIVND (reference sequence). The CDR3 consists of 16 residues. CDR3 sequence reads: CASSGTAATNTGELFF. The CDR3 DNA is TGTGCCAGTAGTGGAACGGCAGCGACGAACACCGGGGAGCTGTTTTTT.

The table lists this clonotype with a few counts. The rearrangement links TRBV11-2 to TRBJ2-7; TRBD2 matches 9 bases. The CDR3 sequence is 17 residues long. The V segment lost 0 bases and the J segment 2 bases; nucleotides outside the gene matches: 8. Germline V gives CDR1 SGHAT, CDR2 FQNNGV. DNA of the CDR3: TGTGCCAGCAGCTTAGAAGGTAGCGGGAGCTCTACCTACGAGCAGTACTTC. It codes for CASSLEGSGSSTYEQYF.